The 11 T cell receptor beta chains presented below share a single source sample, sequenced in a study of blood T cell repertoires in COVID-19. The repertoire was sequenced with immunoSEQ multiplex PCR; TCRdb's copy has only in-frame clones and lacks some. The table records 450,000 or so clones, about 92% of them present only once. The sample taken for sequencing was PBMCs or T cells enriched from blood (not recorded which). These receptors came from a man younger than 30 who had recovered from COVID-19.

This rearrangement joins TRBV6-1 to TRBJ2-7; 7 nucleotides line up with TRBD2. This CDR3 has 15 amino acids. Germline V CDR1 and CDR2: MNHNS, SASEGT. Trimming took 2 bases from V and 0 from J; bases not matched to a gene: 4. The CDR3 sequence is CASSELAGLSYEQYF. In DNA, the CDR3 is TGTGCCAGCAGTGAATTAGCGGGCCTCTCCTACGAGCAGTACTTC.

This chain joins TRBV27 and TRBJ2-2; TRBD1 matches at 7 bases. Germline CDR1 MNHEY, CDR2 SMNVEV (reference sequence). The length of the CDR3 is 15 residues. The V gene end was trimmed by 5 bases and the J gene end by 5 bases; junction bases not matched to a gene: 8. The CDR3, as DNA: TGTGCCAGCAGTCGGACAGGAGACTTAACCGGGGAGCTGTTTTTT. Translating it yields CASSRTGDLTGELFF.

This clone was seen just once. This rearrangement joins TRBV9 to TRBJ2-3, with D unresolved. Germline V gives CDR1 SGDLS, CDR2 YYNGEE. The CDR3 extends over 16 amino acids. Trimming stripped 0 bases from V and 1 base from J, with 12 bases between. In DNA form, the CDR3 reads TGTGCCAGCAGCGTAGACCCTTCGGTCGGCACAGATACGCAGTATTTT. This codes for CASSVDPSVGTDTQYF.

The chain is built from TRBV9 and TRBJ1-2, with TRBD1 matching 8 bases. The germline gives CDR1 SGDLS, CDR2 YYNGEE. The length of the CDR3 is 16 residues. Trimming took 0 bases from V and 1 from J; bases not matched to a gene: 5. The CDR3 nucleotides are TGTGCCAGCAGCGTAGGTTACGGACAGGGTAACTATGGCTACACCTTC. This translates into CASSVGYGQGNYGYTF.

The chain combines TRBV7-6 with TRBJ2-5; 8 bases fit TRBD2. CDR1 SGHVS and CDR2 FNYEAQ come from the germline V gene. The CDR3 covers 15 residues. Germline trimming cut 1 base from V and 3 bases from J; bases unmatched to any gene: 4. Here the CDR3 DNA reads TGTGCCAGCAGCTTAGGATGGCGGGGGGAAGAGACCCAGTACTTC. Protein product: CASSLGWRGEETQYF.

To note about this clone: The identical CDR3 is also encoded by other nucleotide sequences in the sample. This chain links TRBV3-1 (or the pseudogene TRBV3-2) with TRBJ1-5; maybe TRBD1 (5 bases). CDR1 is LGHDT and CDR2 is YNNKEL in the germline V gene (reference sequence). The CDR3 length is 14 residues. With 3 bases removed from V and 4 bases from J, the gap between germline ends came to 10 bases. The CDR3 sequence: CASSHLGDNQPQHF. CDR3 nucleotide sequence: TGTGCCAGCAGCCACTTAGGGGATAATCAGCCCCAGCATTTT.

The V and J genes are TRBV18 and TRBJ1-2; no clear D gene. Germline V CDR1 and CDR2: KGHSH, LQKENI. Between the trimmed V and J ends, which lost 3 bases and 4 bases, there was a span of 18 bases. This CDR3 is built from 16 residues. As DNA, the CDR3 is TGTGCCAGCTCACCCCCTTTGAGGGAGAGGGTCTATGGCTACACCTTC. It yields the protein CASSPPLRERVYGYTF.

The chain recombines TRBV6-1 with TRBJ1-5; a possible D gene is TRBD1 (5 bases). Per the germline V gene, CDR1 is MNHNS and CDR2 is SASEGT. The CDR3 is made up of 14 amino acids. V shed 0 bases and J shed 7 bases, with 10 bases lying between them. The DNA of the CDR3 is TGTGCCAGCAGTGAAGCGGGGGGGGGACAGCCCCAGCATTTT. The encoded protein is CASSEAGGGQPQHF.

V gene TRBV10-2 combines with J gene TRBJ1-5, with D perhaps matching TRBD1 (6 bases). V lost 10 bases to trimming and J lost 2 bases, with 12 bases between them. This CDR3 has 13 amino acids. Germline values: CDR1 WSHSY, CDR2 SAAADI. The CDR3 is CATQGTGNQPQHF. The CDR3 coding sequence is TGCGCCACGCAGGGGACGGGCAATCAGCCCCAGCATTTT.

The chain is built from TRBV3-1 (or the pseudogene TRBV3-2) and TRBJ2-7; D unresolved. The CDR3 length is 14 residues. Germline assignment: CDR1 LGHDT and CDR2 YNNKEL (reference sequence). V was pared by 0 bases and J by 3 bases, with 9 bases between. The CDR3 is CASSQDWLNYEQYF. The DNA of the CDR3 is TGTGCCAGCAGCCAAGACTGGCTGAACTACGAGCAGTACTTC.

The CDR3 DNA follows: TGTGCCAGCAGCTTGCCAACGAGCTCCTATAATTCACCCCTCCACTTT. Protein sequence: CASSLPTSSYNSPLHF. The chain employs TRBV5-4 and TRBJ1-6; D uncertain. From germline, CDR1 is SGHNT and CDR2 YYREEE (reference sequence). The length of the CDR3 is 16 residues. V lost 1 base to trimming and J lost 0 bases, with 8 bases between them.